A single sample gave rise to the 24 T cell receptor beta chains below, sequenced in a study of blood T cell repertoires in COVID-19. Clones were read by immunoSEQ multiplex PCR, and TCRdb kept only the in-frame ones, dropping some. Of roughly 90,000 clones in the sample, nearly 90% were seen once. The source material was peripheral blood. Every receptor here comes from an elderly woman with active COVID-19.

The V call is TRBV5-4, the J call TRBJ2-7, with D perhaps matching TRBD1 (7 bases). The V end lost 3 bases, the J end lost 2 bases, and 12 bases lay between the germline ends. The CDR3 spans 14 residues. Looked up from germline, CDR1 is SGHNT and CDR2 is YYREEE (reference sequence). The CDR3 coding sequence is TGTGCCAGCAGCTGGGCAGGGGGGACCTACGAGCAGTACTTC. Amino acids: CASSWAGGTYEQYF.

This clone was observed a few times. This rearrangement joins TRBV28 to TRBJ1-5; TRBD1 aligns across 8 bases. Germline assignment: CDR1 MDHEN and CDR2 SYDVKM. The ends lost 5 bases at V and 3 bases at J; junction bases unmatched: 12. CDR3 length equals 17 residues. CDR3 DNA: TGTGCCAGCAGTATTCCCCAGGGGGCAACGATCAATCAGCCCCAGCATTTT. Protein: CASSIPQGATINQPQHF.

In nucleotides, the CDR3 is TGTGCCAGCAGCTTAAGCGGAGCGGGAGAACGACGTGAGCAGTTCTTC. It is translated as CASSLSGAGERREQFF. The chain combines TRBV7-9 with TRBJ2-1, with 8 bases fitting TRBD2. The CDR3 has 16 amino acids. Germline CDR1 and CDR2: SEHNR and FQNEAQ (reference sequence). V shed 2 bases and J 9 bases; nucleotides not matched to a gene: 12.

The chain employs TRBV4-2 and TRBJ2-3; 14 bases map to TRBD2. The V and J ends lost 4 bases and 3 bases, in that order; junction bases with no gene match: 6. Germline V gene lookup returns CDR1 LGHNA and CDR2 YNFKEQ. The CDR3 totals 17 residues. CDR3 sequence (DNA): TGTGCCAGCAGCCTGACGGGACTAGCGGGAGAGACAGATACGCAGTATTTT. Protein product: CASSLTGLAGETDTQYF.

In nucleotides, the CDR3 is TGTGCCAGCAGCTTGGTCGGCTCTGGGGCCAACGTCCTGACTTTC. Encoded protein: CASSLVGSGANVLTF. This chain connects TRBV7-9 to TRBJ2-6, with unresolved D. Germline values: CDR1 SEHNR, CDR2 FQNEAQ (reference sequence). CDR3 size: 15 residues. Trimming shortened V by 3 bases and J by 0 bases, and 6 bases separated the two germline ends.

The genes are TRBV14 and TRBJ2-5, with TRBD2 matching over 9 bases. CDR1 and CDR2 (germline): SGHDN, FVKESK. The length of the CDR3 is 13 residues. Unmatched junction bases numbered 2, after V lost 5 bases and J lost 4 bases. The CDR3 nucleotides read TGTGCCAGCAGCAATAGCGGGGGAGAGACCCAGTACTTC. Residues: CASSNSGGETQYF.

The V call is TRBV5-1, the J call TRBJ2-2, with TRBD2 identical over 10 bases. V trimming: 7 bases; J trimming: 6 bases; junction bases outside the gene matches: 6. CDR3 size: 14 residues. The germline V gene encodes CDR1 SGHRS and CDR2 YFSETQ. CDR3 sequence: CASSSGSLSGELFF. In DNA, the CDR3 is TGCGCCAGCTCTAGCGGGAGTCTCTCCGGGGAGCTGTTTTTT.

Here the CDR3 reads CASSLGGLGKSYGYTF. As DNA, the CDR3 is TGTGCCAGCAGCTTAGGAGGTCTCGGGAAAAGCTATGGCTACACCTTC. This chain uses TRBV7-9 with TRBJ1-2; D is unresolved. Germline V gene lookup returns CDR1 SEHNR and CDR2 FQNEAQ (reference sequence). The CDR3 has 16 amino acids. Trimming removed 1 base from V and 4 bases from J, with 16 bases in between.

CDR3 DNA: TGCGCCAGCAGCCAAGCAGGGTATTCGACTAACTATGGCTACACCTTC. Translation gives CASSQAGYSTNYGYTF. V gene TRBV4-3 combines with J gene TRBJ1-2, with D possibly being TRBD1 (5 bases). Trimming left V 1 base short and J 0 bases short, with 12 bases between. Germline V gene data show CDR1 as LGHNA and CDR2 as YSLEER. The CDR3 contains 16 residues.

V is TRBV30 and J is TRBJ2-1; TRBD2 might be the D (5 bases). V lost 1 base and J lost 0, with 10 bases in between. Germline CDR1 and CDR2: GTSNPN and SVGIG (reference sequence). This CDR3 contains 15 residues. The DNA for the CDR3 is TGTGCCTGGAGTGAGGACTTCCGCTCCTACAATGAGCAGTTCTTC. It codes for CAWSEDFRSYNEQFF.

This clone was seen only once. The V call is TRBV7-9, the J call TRBJ2-2; 13 positions match TRBD2. Germline CDR1 SEHNR, CDR2 FQNEAQ (reference sequence). The CDR3 has 17 residues. J lost 1 base, V lost 11 bases, and 10 bases had no gene match. The CDR3 reads CAPSGLAGVLNTGELFF. The DNA of the CDR3 is TGTGCCCCCTCCGGACTAGCGGGAGTCTTGAACACCGGGGAGCTGTTTTTT. The complete variable domain, with remaining parts taken from reference TRBV7-9 and TRBJ2-2, reads DTGVSQNPRHKITKRGQNVTFRCDPISEHNRLYWYRQTLGQGPEFLTYFQNEAQLEKSRLLSDRFSAERPKGSFSTLEIQRTEQGDSAMYLCAPSGLAGVLNTGELFFGEGSRLTVL.

J is TRBJ2-6 and V is TRBV29-1, with 8 bases lining up with TRBD1. The ends lost 6 bases at V and 2 bases at J; junction bases unmatched: 9. Germline V lookup: CDR1 SQVTM, CDR2 ANQGSEA. This CDR3 comprises 16 residues. CDR3 sequence: CSVLTRGPTGANVLTF. CDR3 nucleotides: TGCAGCGTCCTGACCAGGGGGCCGACTGGGGCCAACGTCCTGACTTTC. The full variable domain, rest sourced from reference TRBV29-1 and TRBJ2-6, is SAVISQKPSRDICQRGTSLTIQCQVDSQVTMMFWYRQQPGQSLTLIATANQGSEATYESGFVIDKFPISRPNLTFSTLTVSNMSPEDSSIYLCSVLTRGPTGANVLTFGAGSRLTVL.

The J gene is TRBJ2-1, the V gene TRBV4-2, with 14 bases matching TRBD2. V trimming: 1 base; J trimming: 4 bases; junction bases outside the gene matches: 9. Looked up from germline, CDR1 is LGHNA and CDR2 is YNFKEQ. This CDR3 contains 19 residues. CDR3 coding DNA: TGTGCCAGCAGCCAAGTGGCCGGGACTAGCGGGAGTTCGTACAATGAGCAGTTCTTC. Its protein is CASSQVAGTSGSSYNEQFF.

This chain uses TRBV7-2 with TRBJ2-7, with 7 bases aligning to TRBD2. CDR3 length: 16 amino acids. CDR1 and CDR2 (germline): SGHTA, FQGNSA. V shed 1 base, J shed 2 bases, and the junction held 8 bases outside the gene matches. The CDR3 DNA sequence: TGTGCCAGCAGCTTAGAGGTGGCGGGAGCCCCCTACGAGCAGTACTTC. Translated: CASSLEVAGAPYEQYF.

The genes are TRBV1 and TRBJ2-3; the D call TRBD2 from the table was never checked on the DNA. TRBV1 is tagged as a pseudogene. The CDR3 covers 16 residues. CDR3: CTSSQDRGGRTDTQYF. Here the CDR3 DNA reads TGCACCAGCAGCCAAGATCGGGGCGGGAGAACAGATACGCAGTATTTT.

For the CDR3, the DNA is TGTGCCAGCAGGGGGACTGGCAGATTGGAAGCTTTCTTT. It specifies CASRGTGRLEAFF. The chain couples TRBV6-5 to TRBJ1-1; perhaps TRBD1 as D (5 bases). CDR1 and CDR2 (germline): MNHEY, SVGAGI. Trimming stripped 6 bases from V and 8 bases from J, with 16 bases between. This CDR3 has 13 amino acids.

This chain connects TRBV18 to TRBJ2-2, with D perhaps matching TRBD2 (5 bases). Germline CDR1 reads KGHSH; CDR2 reads LQKENI. The V end was cut by 0 bases, the J end by 3 bases, with 11 bases between. This CDR3 spans 16 amino acids. The CDR3 DNA is TGTGCCAGCTCACCACCGTCCGGGAAGGACACCGGGGAGCTGTTTTTT. Translation gives CASSPPSGKDTGELFF.

This clone was observed a handful of times. This chain joins TRBV10-1 and TRBJ2-1; 10 bases align to TRBD2. The CDR3 runs to 16 residues. J lost 4 bases, V lost 6 bases, and 9 bases had no gene match. Germline CDR1 and CDR2: WNHNN and SYGVQD (reference sequence). DNA for the CDR3: TGCGCCAGCAGGAGAGGAGCGGGAGGGAATTACAATGAGCAGTTCTTC. This gives the protein CASRRGAGGNYNEQFF.

The chain joins TRBV6-7 to TRBJ2-7; 15 bases fit TRBD2. TRBV6-7 is known as an ORF, though its function is uncertain. This CDR3 is built from 15 residues. V lost 2 bases to trimming and J lost 12 bases; unmatched junction nucleotides: 8. In nucleotides, the CDR3 is TGTGCCAGCAGTTACCCGGGAGGACTAGCGGGAGGGGGGTACTTC. This sequence encodes CASSYPGGLAGGGYF.

This chain uses TRBV6-5 with TRBJ2-5; 13 nucleotides agree with TRBD2. The germline CDR1 and CDR2 sequences are MNHEY and SVGAGI. V dropped 7 bases and J dropped 7; count of bases not matched to a gene: 6. This CDR3 is built from 14 residues. This CDR3 reads CASKLAGGPGTQYF. The CDR3, as DNA: TGTGCCAGCAAACTAGCGGGAGGGCCGGGGACCCAGTACTTC.

The chain carries TRBV7-2 and TRBJ2-7; 10 bases are a match to TRBD2. Germline CDR1 reads SGHTA; CDR2 reads FQGNSA. The junction had 3 bases not matched to a gene; V was cut back by 4 bases and J by 0 bases. The CDR3 consists of 15 residues. The CDR3 sequence is CASSWGLAPSYEQYF. CDR3 in DNA: TGTGCCAGCAGCTGGGGACTAGCGCCCTCCTACGAGCAGTACTTC.

The chain combines TRBV27 with TRBJ2-2, with 10 bases matching TRBD2. The CDR3 length is 16 residues. Per germline, CDR1 MNHEY and CDR2 SMNVEV (reference sequence). Trimming cost V 1 base and J 6 bases; bases outside gene matches: 5. CDR3 DNA: TGTGCCAGCAGTTTATGGGGAGCGGGAGGGCCCGGGGAGCTGTTTTTT. Residues: CASSLWGAGGPGELFF.

V is TRBV6-5 and J is TRBJ2-3; D call uncertain. This CDR3 is 12 amino acids long. The V gene's germline CDR1 is MNHEY and CDR2 SVGAGI. Between the trimmed V and J ends, which lost 6 bases and 2 bases, there was a span of 6 bases. CDR3 sequence (DNA): TGTGCCAGCAGCCCGTTCACAGATACGCAGTATTTT. This sequence encodes CASSPFTDTQYF.

J is TRBJ2-1 and V is TRBV6-5; 11 bases are a match to TRBD2. V trimming: 6 bases; J trimming: 6 bases; junction bases outside the gene matches: 7. The germline CDR1 and CDR2 sequences are MNHEY and SVGAGI. This CDR3 has 15 amino acids. CDR3 in DNA: TGTGCCAGCAGGACCGGGACTAGCGGAGGCAATGAGCAGTTCTTC. Its translation is CASRTGTSGGNEQFF.